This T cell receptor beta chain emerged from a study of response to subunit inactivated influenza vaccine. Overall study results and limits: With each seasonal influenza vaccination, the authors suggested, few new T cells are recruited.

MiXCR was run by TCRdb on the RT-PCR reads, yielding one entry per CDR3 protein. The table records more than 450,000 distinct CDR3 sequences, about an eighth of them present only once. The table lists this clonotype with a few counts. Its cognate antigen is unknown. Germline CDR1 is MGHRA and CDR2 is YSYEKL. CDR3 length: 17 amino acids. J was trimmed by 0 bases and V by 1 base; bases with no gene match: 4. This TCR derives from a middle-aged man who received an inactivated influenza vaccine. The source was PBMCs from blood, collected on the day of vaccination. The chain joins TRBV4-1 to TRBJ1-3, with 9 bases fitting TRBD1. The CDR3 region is CASSQGGQGLSGNTIYF. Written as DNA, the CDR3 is TGCGCCAGCAGCCAAGGGGGACAGGGCCTCTCTGGAAACACCATATATTTT.